This T cell receptor beta chain was profiled in a study of blood T cell repertoires in COVID-19. Study-level information: Acute and convalescent COVID-19 samples came from the United States, Italy and Spain. Sample material is recorded as cDNA or gDNA derived from T cells, B-cell-depleted T cells, or PBMCs.

Authors' processing steps: Amplified reference gene primers provided the basis for estimating nucleated cell counts. Using immunoSEQ multiplex PCR, the repertoire was profiled, and TCRdb retains in-frame clones only, with some absent. V and J calls and clone size are copied from that table; D and trimming were computed from the DNA. The sample lists around 70,000 clones, about nine tenths occurring once. CDR3 length equals 14 residues. V gave up 5 bases and J gave up 4 bases; unmatched junction bases: 6. In germline, CDR1 is KGHSH, CDR2 LQKENI. Sequenced: peripheral blood. This clonotype was obtained from a woman at least 80 years old with active or convalescent COVID-19. The V gene is TRBV18, the J gene TRBJ1-2; TRBD1 matches 8 bases. The CDR3 DNA sequence: TGTGCCAGCTCAGAGACAGGGGAGGTCTATGGCTACACCTTC. Translated: CASSETGEVYGYTF. Full variable domain (outside the CDR3, taken from reference TRBV18 and TRBJ1-2): NAGVMQNPRHLVRRRGQEARLRCSPMKGHSHVYWYRQLPEEGLKFMVYLQKENIIDESGMPKERFSAEFPKEGPSILRIQQVVRGDSAAYFCASSETGEVYGYTFGSGTRLTVV.